The 26 T cell receptor beta chains given below trace back to one sample, sequenced in a study of neoadjuvant anti-PD-1 for oral cavity cancer. TCRdb's table, derived via immunoSEQ multiplex PCR, lists solely in-frame clones and lacks some. The table has more than 20,000 clones, 26% seen once. As to time point: after neoadjuvant nivolumab, at surgical resection. The sample consisted of tumor tissue, taken after nivolumab (anti-PD-1) treatment. The receptors here all came from a person aged 35-79 years with oral cavity squamous cell carcinoma.

The chain is built from TRBV7-6 and TRBJ1-2; D is possibly TRBD1 (5 bases). Germline V gene sequence: CDR1 SGHVS, CDR2 FNYEAQ. The CDR3 has 15 amino acids. V shed 4 bases and J shed 8 bases, with 20 bases lying between them. The CDR3 is CASSSGDSPPGGYTF. The CDR3 coding sequence is TGTGCCAGCAGCTCAGGCGACAGTCCCCCGGGAGGCTACACCTTC.

This clone has more than one count but fewer than ten. J is TRBJ2-1 and V is TRBV30, with D possibly TRBD2 on 5 matching bases. V was pared by 3 bases and J by 4 bases, with 13 bases between. Germline V gives CDR1 GTSNPN, CDR2 SVGIG (reference sequence). CDR3 size: 14 residues. The CDR3 DNA is TGTGCCTGGAGAACTCCTAGCAGGTACAATGAGCAGTTCTTC. Translated, it gives CAWRTPSRYNEQFF.

The chain combines TRBV7-6 with TRBJ2-2; tentative D call: TRBD1 (6 bases). This CDR3 has 16 residues. The V gene lost 1 base and the J gene lost 6 bases, with 15 bases spanning the gap. The germline CDR1 and CDR2 sequences are SGHVS and FNYEAQ. CDR3: CASSLDYRDQSGELFF. CDR3 nucleotide sequence: TGTGCCAGCAGCTTAGACTACAGGGATCAGTCCGGGGAGCTGTTTTTT. Full variable domain (missing parts from reference TRBV7-6 and TRBJ2-2): GAGVSQSPRYKVTKRGQDVALRCDPISGHVSLYWYRQALGQGPEFLTYFNYEAQQDKSGLPNDRFSAERPEGSISTLTIQRTEQRDSAMYRCASSLDYRDQSGELFFGEGSRLTVL.

The chain is built from TRBV6-6 and TRBJ1-2, with unresolved D. This CDR3 comprises 13 residues. The V gene's germline CDR1 is MNHNY and CDR2 SVGAGI (reference sequence). Trimming took 5 bases from V and 7 from J, leaving 14 bases between them. The CDR3 reads CASSDDPPFGYTF. The CDR3 bases are TGTGCCAGCAGTGACGACCCACCCTTTGGCTACACCTTC.

This clone was counted at least ten times. This rearrangement joins TRBV28 to TRBJ1-2; possible D gene TRBD1, 5 bases. Germline V gene sequence: CDR1 MDHEN, CDR2 SYDVKM. CDR3 length: 15 residues. Trimming removed 5 bases from V and 1 base from J, with 14 bases in between. In nucleotides, the CDR3 is TGTGCCAGCAGTCTCACCGGGGGGGTTAACTATGGCTACACCTTC. It translates to CASSLTGGVNYGYTF.

There are a few counts of this clone. As DNA, the CDR3 is TGTGCCAGCAGTACGACAGGGGGCTATGGCTACACCTTC. This translates into CASSTTGGYGYTF. The V call is TRBV2, the J call TRBJ1-2, with 9 bases aligning to TRBD1. From germline, CDR1 is SNHLY and CDR2 FYNNEI. Germline trimming cut 5 bases from V and 4 bases from J; bases unmatched to any gene: 2. The length of the CDR3 is 13 residues.

The J gene is TRBJ2-7, the V gene TRBV5-1; TRBD2 matches 7 bases. V dropped 0 bases and J dropped 4; count of bases not matched to a gene: 4. The V gene's germline CDR1 is SGHRS and CDR2 YFSETQ. This CDR3 comprises 14 residues. CDR3 sequence reads: CASSLVTAGYEQYF. The CDR3 DNA follows: TGCGCCAGCAGCTTGGTAACAGCGGGGTACGAGCAGTACTTC.

This chain uses TRBV10-3 with TRBJ1-6; D is uncertain. The CDR3 is made up of 14 amino acids. V dropped 6 bases and J dropped 7 bases, with 13 bases sitting between them. Germline-derived CDR1 and CDR2 are ENHRY and SYGVKD. Here the CDR3 DNA reads TGTGCCATCAGCCGGGCCAGTGGAAATTCACCCCTCCACTTT. It specifies CAISRASGNSPLHF.

CDR3 region: CASSYSDRGKGYTF. The CDR3 nucleotides read TGTGCCAGCAGTTATAGCGACAGGGGGAAAGGCTACACCTTC. The rearrangement uses TRBV6-6 and TRBJ1-2; 9 bases map to TRBD1. Trimming at V came to 3 bases and at J to 8 bases, leaving 7 bases not matched to a gene. CDR1 is MNHNY and CDR2 is SVGAGI in the germline V gene (reference sequence). The CDR3 sequence is 14 residues long.

This clone was detected only a few times. The chain carries TRBV7-8 and TRBJ1-2; possible D gene TRBD1, 6 bases. Trimming stripped 4 bases from V and 2 bases from J, with 14 bases between. Germline V gene data show CDR1 as SGHVS and CDR2 as FQNEAQ. The CDR3 runs to 15 residues. For the CDR3, the DNA is TGTGCCAGCAGCTCCCCCGGACAGCGAAACTATGGCTACACCTTC. Its translation: CASSSPGQRNYGYTF.

This clone was observed a handful of times. V is TRBV5-6 and J is TRBJ2-3; possibly TRBD1 for D (6 bases). The CDR3 sequence is 17 residues long. The V gene lost 0 bases and the J gene lost 1 base, with 15 bases spanning the gap. Germline V gene data show CDR1 as SGHDT and CDR2 as YYEEEE. The CDR3 protein is CASSLEITGLGTDTQYF. In DNA form, the CDR3 reads TGTGCCAGCAGCTTGGAAATAACAGGGTTGGGCACAGATACGCAGTATTTT.

The chain has TRBV19 and TRBJ1-5; D ambiguous. Trimming took off 6 bases at V and 0 bases at J, with 3 bases between the two ends. CDR3 length: 12 residues. Germline assignment: CDR1 LNHDA and CDR2 SQIVND (reference sequence). The DNA for the CDR3 is TGTGCCAGTAGATATAGCAATCAGCCCCAGCATTTT. Its protein product is CASRYSNQPQHF.

This clone was picked up many times. The V gene is TRBV7-9, the J gene TRBJ1-2; unclear D gene. Trimming stripped 5 bases from V and 1 base from J, with 20 bases between. This CDR3 comprises 17 residues. CDR1 is SEHNR, CDR2 FQNEAQ, per germline (reference sequence). The CDR3 DNA is TGTGCCAGCAGCCACCCGTTGGTGGACGGATATAACTATGGCTACACCTTC. This encodes CASSHPLVDGYNYGYTF.

This clone was found a few times. The chain uses TRBV30 and TRBJ2-7; either TRBD1 or TRBD2 may supply D (5 bases each). Per germline, CDR1 GTSNPN and CDR2 SVGIG (reference sequence). The V gene lost 0 bases and the J gene lost 3 bases, with 18 bases spanning the gap. The CDR3 contains 16 residues. CDR3: CAWSVSGTGMGYEQYF. As DNA, the CDR3 is TGTGCCTGGAGTGTAAGTGGGACGGGAATGGGCTACGAGCAGTACTTC. The variable domain in full, with the rest retrieved from reference TRBV30 and TRBJ2-7, is SQTIHQWPATLVQPVGSPLSLECTVEGTSNPNLYWYRQAAGRGLQLLFYSVGIGQISSEVPQNLSASRPQDRQFILSSKKLLLSDSGFYLCAWSVSGTGMGYEQYFGPGTRLTVT.

The chain joins TRBV18 to TRBJ1-4; TRBD1 might be the D (5 bases). Looked up from germline, CDR1 is KGHSH and CDR2 is LQKENI. The length of the CDR3 is 16 residues. Trimming took off 6 bases at V and 5 bases at J, with 19 bases between the two ends. The CDR3 loop is CASSMTTDRQNEKLFF. CDR3 bases: TGTGCCAGCTCCATGACTACCGACAGACAGAATGAAAAACTGTTTTTT.

The V call is TRBV19, the J call TRBJ2-3; D gene ambiguous. Looked up from germline, CDR1 is LNHDA and CDR2 is SQIVND (reference sequence). The CDR3 loop spans 11 amino acids. Trimming stripped 3 bases from V and 8 bases from J, with 6 bases between. The CDR3 here is CASSIWGTQYF. DNA of the CDR3: TGTGCCAGTAGTATCTGGGGTACGCAGTATTTT.

The chain links TRBV10-2 to TRBJ2-5; D is perhaps TRBD1 (5 bases). The CDR3 totals 11 residues. Trimming removed 11 bases at V and 5 bases at J, with 12 bases between. Germline V gene lookup returns CDR1 WSHSY and CDR2 SAAADI. The CDR3 loop reads CAAGQGETQYF. The CDR3 DNA reads TGCGCCGCAGGGCAAGGGGAGACCCAGTACTTC.

V usage is TRBV6-6 and J usage is TRBJ2-5; tentatively, D is TRBD1 (8 bases). From germline, CDR1 is MNHNY and CDR2 SVGAGI (reference sequence). Between the trimmed V and J ends, which lost 7 bases and 2 bases, there was a span of 20 bases. This CDR3 region has 16 residues. CDR3 sequence: CASKSGGQAIQETQYF. CDR3 DNA sequence: TGTGCCAGCAAATCGGGGGGACAGGCCATACAAGAGACCCAGTACTTC.

The rearrangement uses TRBV7-2 and TRBJ1-2; maybe TRBD1 (5 bases). This CDR3 has 15 amino acids. CDR1 is SGHTA, CDR2 FQGNSA, per germline. Between the trimmed V and J ends, which lost 4 bases and 2 bases, there was a span of 14 bases. The CDR3, as DNA: TGTGCCAGCAGCTCCGGTGGGGGGATGAACTATGGCTACACCTTC. Protein product: CASSSGGGMNYGYTF.

A few counts support this clone. The rearrangement links TRBV30 to TRBJ2-1, with TRBD2 identical over 11 bases. CDR3 length: 16 amino acids. From germline, CDR1 is GTSNPN and CDR2 SVGIG (reference sequence). V shed 1 base and J 7 bases; nucleotides not matched to a gene: 9. CDR3 amino acids: CAWSDVAGGRGNEQFF. DNA for the CDR3: TGTGCCTGGAGTGACGTAGCGGGGGGGCGAGGAAATGAGCAGTTCTTC.

V is TRBV11-2 and J is TRBJ2-1; D possibly corresponds to TRBD2 (5 bases). V was cut by 5 bases and J by 5 bases, with 13 bases left in between. This CDR3 is 14 amino acids long. CDR1 is SGHAT and CDR2 is FQNNGV in the germline V gene. The CDR3 DNA follows: TGTGCCAGCAGCCCGTTGGCGGGCCACAATGAGCAGTTCTTC. Translation gives CASSPLAGHNEQFF. The variable domain in full, completed from reference TRBV11-2 and TRBJ2-1, reads EAGVAQSPRYKIIEKRQSVAFWCNPISGHATLYWYQQILGQGPKLLIQFQNNGVVDDSQLPKDRFSAERLKGVDSTLKIQPAKLEDSAVYLCASSPLAGHNEQFFGPGTRLTVL.

The chain has TRBV7-2 and TRBJ2-1; no definite D call. CDR1 and CDR2 from the germline V gene are SGHTA and FQGNSA. Trimming pared 6 bases from V and 4 bases from J, leaving 10 bases between. This CDR3 comprises 13 residues. The CDR3 sequence: CASSTVQYNEQFF. The CDR3 DNA reads as TGTGCCAGCAGTACAGTACAGTACAATGAGCAGTTCTTC.

J is TRBJ1-4 and V is TRBV5-1; possibly TRBD1 for D (5 bases). The germline V and J ends were trimmed by 0 bases and 11 bases, with 17 bases remaining between them. Germline CDR1 is SGHRS and CDR2 is YFSETQ. The CDR3 spans 15 residues. The CDR3 DNA sequence: TGCGCCAGCAGCTTGGTGGCAGGGTCTGGTTCTAAACTGTTTTTT. Protein sequence: CASSLVAGSGSKLFF.

This clone has a single count. The V call is TRBV7-2, the J call TRBJ2-7; D is perhaps TRBD2 (5 bases). The CDR3 extends over 15 amino acids. Germline V gene lookup returns CDR1 SGHTA and CDR2 FQGNSA. V was clipped by 1 base and J by 2 bases, with 12 bases between them. CDR3 amino acids: CASSLGGFGAYEQYF. Written as DNA, the CDR3 is TGTGCCAGCAGCTTAGGAGGGTTCGGAGCCTACGAGCAGTACTTC.

This clone has at least ten counts. This sequence joins TRBV29-1 and TRBJ2-3, with 10 bases that match TRBD1. Unmatched junction bases numbered 16, after V lost 6 bases and J lost 1 base. This CDR3 has 18 amino acids. The germline V gene encodes CDR1 SQVTM and CDR2 ANQGSEA. The DNA of the CDR3 is TGCAGCGTGTCCGTCCCGGGACAGGGGACCATCGGCACAGATACGCAGTATTTT. Translation: CSVSVPGQGTIGTDTQYF.

This sequence joins TRBV11-2 and TRBJ2-7; D might be TRBD1 (7 bases). Germline lookup yields CDR1 SGHAT and CDR2 FQNNGV. CDR3 length: 14 residues. Trimming shortened V by 0 bases and J by 4 bases, and 10 bases separated the two germline ends. The CDR3: CASSLEQGRYEQYF. The CDR3 DNA is TGTGCCAGCAGCTTAGAACAGGGGAGGTACGAGCAGTACTTC.